One and the same sample provided the 20 T cell receptor beta chains below, sequenced in a study of shared clonotypes between healthy human individuals. The protocol was immunoSEQ multiplex PCR, while the TCRdb copy is restricted to in-frame clones and leaves out a portion. Of about 380,000 clones listed, 90% to 97% were seen once; the top ten hold approximately 0.32%. Sequenced: memory CD8+ T cells sorted from blood. Subset described: CD45RO+ cells pooled with CCR7-negative TemRA cells. These receptors were collected from a man aged 30 to 39 in good health.

This clone has just one count. The rearrangement links TRBV5-1 to TRBJ2-5; D is unresolved. Germline-derived CDR1 and CDR2 are SGHRS and YFSETQ. The CDR3 runs to 14 residues. V shed 5 bases and J shed 2 bases, with 13 bases lying between them. CDR3 in amino acids: CASSSSGQQETQYF. As DNA, the CDR3 is TGCGCCAGCAGTTCTAGTGGGCAGCAAGAGACCCAGTACTTC.

Only one count was recorded for this clone. The genes are TRBV4-1 and TRBJ1-6; 10 bases match TRBD1. Germline values: CDR1 MGHRA, CDR2 YSYEKL. The CDR3 runs 15 residues. V lost 3 bases, J lost 9 bases, and 5 bases stayed unmatched. For the CDR3, the DNA is TGCGCCAGCAGCCACCCGGGACAGGGGTTTTCACCCCTCCACTTT. Protein sequence: CASSHPGQGFSPLHF.

The rearrangement links TRBV19 to TRBJ2-4, with TRBD1 matching 10 bases. Germline V lookup: CDR1 LNHDA, CDR2 SQIVND (reference sequence). The CDR3 loop spans 16 amino acids. The junction had 8 bases not matched to a gene; V was cut back by 2 bases and J by 7 bases. CDR3 sequence: CASSILDRGPVNIQYF. CDR3 nucleotide sequence: TGTGCCAGTAGTATACTTGACAGGGGGCCCGTCAACATTCAGTACTTC. Full variable domain (outside the CDR3, taken from reference TRBV19 and TRBJ2-4): DGGITQSPKYLFRKEGQNVTLSCEQNLNHDAMYWYRQDPGQGLRLIYYSQIVNDFQKGDIAEGYSVSREKKESFPLTVTSAQKNPTAFYLCASSILDRGPVNIQYFGAGTRLSVL.

The genes are TRBV12-5 and TRBJ2-2; no clear D. Trimming shortened V by 4 bases and J by 3 bases, and 12 bases separated the two germline ends. The CDR3 consists of 15 residues. In germline, CDR1 is LGHNT, CDR2 FRNRAP. The CDR3 loop reads CASGSIGPYTGELFF. Here the CDR3 DNA reads TGTGCTAGTGGTTCAATCGGGCCTTACACCGGGGAGCTGTTTTTT. Using reference TRBV12-5 and TRBJ2-2 for the parts outside the CDR3, the full variable domain is DARVTQTPRHKVTEMGQEVTMRCQPILGHNTVFWYRQTMMQGLELLAYFRNRAPLDDSGMPKDRFSAEMPDATLATLKIQPSEPRDSAVYFCASGSIGPYTGELFFGEGSRLTVL.

The chain uses TRBV30 and TRBJ1-2, with a weak D call TRBD1 (6 bases). The length of the CDR3 is 12 residues. The germline CDR1 and CDR2 sequences are GTSNPN and SVGIG (reference sequence). With 5 bases removed from V and 8 bases from J, the gap between germline ends came to 15 bases. CDR3 in amino acids: CAWGLTGNGYTF. For the CDR3, the DNA is TGTGCCTGGGGCCTAACAGGGAACGGCTACACCTTC.

The V call is TRBV29-1, the J call TRBJ1-2; unclear D gene. CDR3 size: 12 residues. Germline CDR1 reads SQVTM; CDR2 reads ANQGSEA. Trimming pared 6 bases from V and 4 bases from J, leaving 12 bases between. The CDR3 nucleotides are TGCAGCGTACTGGAGGCAGCCTATGGCTACACCTTC. Its protein product is CSVLEAAYGYTF.

The chain couples TRBV5-1 to TRBJ2-7; possible D gene TRBD2, 6 bases. CDR1 SGHRS and CDR2 YFSETQ come from the germline V gene. The CDR3 length is 16 residues. The germline V and J ends were trimmed by 4 bases and 3 bases, with 20 bases remaining between them. The CDR3 region has the DNA TGCGCCAGCAGCGGATCCTCTAGCGCAAAGCTCTACGAGCAGTACTTC. It specifies CASSGSSSAKLYEQYF. The whole variable domain, remainder taken from reference TRBV5-1 and TRBJ2-7, is KAGVTQTPRYLIKTRGQQVTLSCSPISGHRSVSWYQQTPGQGLQFLFEYFSETQRNKGNFPGRFSGRQFSNSRSEMNVSTLELGDSALYLCASSGSSSAKLYEQYFGPGTRLTVT.

The CDR3, as DNA: TGTGCCAGCAGGGGGGACAGGGGGAGGACTAGCGGGAGGGCCCGCAATGAGCAGTTCTTC. Translating it yields CASRGDRGRTSGRARNEQFF. This chain links TRBV6-4 with TRBJ2-1; TRBD2 matches 15 bases. The germline CDR1 and CDR2 sequences are MRHNA and SNTAGT. With 6 bases clipped from V and 6 bases from J, the junction kept 18 bases outside the gene matches. This CDR3 comprises 20 residues.

The rearrangement joins TRBV5-6 to TRBJ2-5; D is perhaps TRBD1 (5 bases). This CDR3 region has 13 residues. The germline V gene encodes CDR1 SGHDT and CDR2 YYEEEE. The V end was cut by 1 base, the J end by 5 bases, with 9 bases between. The CDR3 spells CASSLNPGETQYF. The CDR3 nucleotides read TGTGCCAGCAGCTTGAATCCAGGGGAGACCCAGTACTTC.

This sequence joins TRBV12-5 and TRBJ2-3; 7 nucleotides agree with TRBD2. The V gene's germline CDR1 is LGHNT and CDR2 FRNRAP. This CDR3 contains 20 residues. J gave up 1 base and V 7 bases, and 23 bases lay outside the gene matches. The CDR3 sequence: CASAPIRNEAREIGTDTQYF. For the CDR3, the DNA is TGTGCTAGTGCCCCGATTCGAAACGAAGCGCGGGAGATAGGCACAGATACGCAGTATTTT.

The rearrangement joins TRBV30 to TRBJ2-4; D possibly corresponds to TRBD2 (6 bases). CDR1 and CDR2 from the germline V gene are GTSNPN and SVGIG (reference sequence). Trimming cost V 0 bases and J 2 bases, with 11 bases left between them. This CDR3 contains 15 residues. The CDR3 loop reads CAWSVIGRTKNIQYF. The CDR3 bases are TGTGCCTGGAGTGTAATAGGGAGGACCAAAAACATTCAGTACTTC.

In its sample, this clone was seen once. The chain uses TRBV11-2 and TRBJ1-4; D remains unclear. The CDR3 loop spans 13 amino acids. Trimming took 9 bases from V and 8 from J, leaving 16 bases between them. CDR1 and CDR2 (germline): SGHAT, FQNNGV. The CDR3 region is CASTEQNGEKLFF. The CDR3 nucleotides are TGTGCCAGTACCGAACAAAACGGGGAAAAACTGTTTTTT.

This clone has only a few counts. The V and J genes are TRBV13 and TRBJ2-7, with no clear D. Germline V gives CDR1 PRHDT, CDR2 FYEKMQ (reference sequence). The CDR3 contains 11 residues. V gave up 4 bases and J gave up 1 base, with 2 bases separating them. The CDR3 nucleotides are TGTGCCAGCAGCTCTTCCTACGAGCAGTACTTC. Its protein product is CASSSSYEQYF.

V gene TRBV6-5 combines with J gene TRBJ2-5; possibly TRBD2 for D (6 bases). This CDR3 is built from 14 residues. Germline CDR1 and CDR2: MNHEY and SVGAGI. The V gene lost 7 bases and the J gene lost 5 bases, with 17 bases spanning the gap. CDR3 loop: CASTPGVGVETQYF. For the CDR3, the DNA is TGTGCCAGCACCCCGGGGGTGGGAGTGGAGACCCAGTACTTC.

This chain connects TRBV28 to TRBJ1-2; D gene ambiguous. The germline V and J ends were trimmed by 6 bases and 3 bases, with 5 bases remaining between them. Germline CDR1 and CDR2: MDHEN and SYDVKM. This CDR3 has 11 residues. The CDR3, as DNA: TGTGCCAGCAGCCACGACTATGGCTACACCTTC. Translated, it gives CASSHDYGYTF.

The genes are TRBV6-6 and TRBJ2-7; 9 bases are a match to TRBD1. CDR1 MNHNY and CDR2 SVGAGI come from the germline V gene (reference sequence). J gave up 2 bases and V 5 bases, and 7 bases lay outside the gene matches. CDR3 length equals 15 residues. The CDR3 loop is CASSHPGTGTYEQYF. The CDR3, as DNA: TGTGCCAGCAGTCATCCAGGGACAGGGACCTACGAGCAGTACTTC.

V and J are TRBV7-6 and TRBJ2-7; TRBD2 matches 9 bases. Germline loops: CDR1 SGHVS, CDR2 FNYEAQ. The CDR3 loop spans 18 amino acids. V lost 3 bases and J lost 3; bases outside the gene matches: 15. The CDR3 coding sequence is TGTGCCAGCAGCTTCGGGGGAAACCCGGGACTAGCCGTCTACGAGCAGTACTTC. Its protein is CASSFGGNPGLAVYEQYF.

J is TRBJ1-2 and V is TRBV6-5, with unresolved D. The CDR3 runs to 13 residues. CDR1 and CDR2 (germline): MNHEY, SVGAGI. The ends were cut back, 0 bases at V and 2 bases at J, with 4 bases in the middle. DNA for the CDR3: TGTGCCAGCAGTTACTCGCAAAACTATGGCTACACCTTC. Its protein product is CASSYSQNYGYTF.

The chain uses TRBV9 and TRBJ2-1, with 10 bases identical to TRBD2. V lost 0 bases, J lost 4 bases, and 10 bases stayed unmatched. This CDR3 has 18 residues. Germline V gene lookup returns CDR1 SGDLS and CDR2 YYNGEE. DNA for the CDR3: TGTGCCAGCAGCGTAGGGGCTAGCGGGAGCTGGGTTTACAATGAGCAGTTCTTC. Encoded protein: CASSVGASGSWVYNEQFF. Combining the CDR3 with reference TRBV9 and TRBJ2-1 gives the whole variable domain DSGVTQTPKHLITATGQRVTLRCSPRSGDLSVYWYQQSLDQGLQFLIQYYNGEERAKGNILERFSAQQFPDLHSELNLSSLELGDSALYFCASSVGASGSWVYNEQFFGPGTRLTVL.

The chain is built from TRBV6-5 and TRBJ2-1; either TRBD1 or TRBD2 may supply D (6 bases each). Germline lookup yields CDR1 MNHEY and CDR2 SVGAGI. The CDR3 sequence is 15 residues long. V was pared by 2 bases and J by 5 bases, with 13 bases between. CDR3 residues: CASSYRGEFHNEQFF. The CDR3, as DNA: TGTGCCAGCAGTTACAGGGGGGAGTTTCACAATGAGCAGTTCTTC.